These 15 T cell receptor beta chains were sequenced from one sample in a study of response to subunit inactivated influenza vaccine. Via MiXCR, TCRdb re-called the RT-PCR reads, giving one row per CDR3 protein. The sample includes around 250,000 distinct CDR3 sequences, approximately 12% of them seen just once. The sequences come from non-naive T cells sorted from PBMCs, collected around two weeks before vaccination. The source is a man aged 50 to 60 who received an inactivated influenza vaccine.

The V and J genes are TRBV7-9 and TRBJ1-3, with a possible D match to TRBD1 (6 bases). V lost 5 bases, J lost 4 bases, and 15 bases lay in between. CDR1 and CDR2 (germline): SEHNR, FQNEAQ (reference sequence). The CDR3 contains 15 residues. The CDR3 loop reads CASSGDTLGGNTIYF. The DNA for the CDR3 is TGTGCCAGCAGCGGGGACACATTAGGGGGAAACACCATATATTTT.

In the case of this clonotype: Compared with germline, one end of the junction differs, possibly owing to a read error. This sequence joins TRBV4-1 and TRBJ2-7; TRBD1 might be the D (6 bases). CDR1 is MGHRA, CDR2 YSYEKL, per germline. The CDR3 has 13 residues. Written as DNA, the CDR3 is TGTGCCAGCTCACCAGACAGGCTTTACGAGCAGTACTTC. This sequence encodes CASSPDRLYEQYF.

A few counts support this clonotype. V gene TRBV5-1 combines with J gene TRBJ2-7; TRBD2 agrees at 8 bases. The CDR3 extends over 15 amino acids. Germline V gene lookup returns CDR1 SGHRS and CDR2 YFSETQ. With 5 bases clipped from V and 0 bases from J, the junction kept 7 bases outside the gene matches. The CDR3 DNA sequence: TGCGCCAGCAGGGATAGCGGGGTCAGCTCCTACGAGCAGTACTTC. This translates into CASRDSGVSSYEQYF.

The rearrangement uses TRBV20-1 and TRBJ2-1, with 10 bases fitting TRBD2. This CDR3 is built from 14 residues. The V segment lost 6 bases and the J segment 2 bases; nucleotides outside the gene matches: 4. Germline CDR1 reads DFQATT; CDR2 reads SNEGSKA (reference sequence). CDR3 bases: TGCAGTGCAGTACTAGCGGGGACCTACAATGAGCAGTTCTTC. Its translation is CSAVLAGTYNEQFF.

V gene TRBV12-3 or TRBV12-4 combines with J gene TRBJ2-1; D is undetermined. V lost 6 bases, J lost 4 bases, and 7 bases lay in between. The CDR3 covers 12 residues. The CDR3 coding sequence is TGTGCCAGCAGCCGAGATTACAATGAGCAGTTCTTC. It encodes CASSRDYNEQFF.

In regard to this clonotype: Compared with germline, one end of the junction differs, possibly owing to a read error. This chain uses TRBV20-1 with TRBJ2-7, with 9 nucleotides matching TRBD1. Germline V CDR1 and CDR2: DFQATT, SNEGSKA (reference sequence). The CDR3 is 13 amino acids. The CDR3 spells CSPGQGISYKQYF. The CDR3 nucleotides read TGCAGCCCGGGACAGGGTATCTCCTACAAGCAGTACTTC.

This clonotype was picked up many times. The chain is built from TRBV6-5 and TRBJ2-7, with 10 bases aligning to TRBD1. In germline, CDR1 is MNHEY, CDR2 SVGAGI. CDR3 size: 18 residues. The trim removed 2 bases at V and 3 bases at J, leaving 13 bases unmatched. The CDR3 region has the DNA TGTGCCAGCAGTTACACCCCGATCGGACAGGGGGTGGGCTACGAGCAGTACTTC. Its protein product is CASSYTPIGQGVGYEQYF.

This clonotype was detected many times. The chain couples TRBV20-1 to TRBJ2-3; 7 nucleotides align to TRBD1. This CDR3 has 14 amino acids. With V trimmed by 6 bases and J by 3 bases, 9 bases remained unmatched. CDR1 and CDR2 from the germline V gene are DFQATT and SNEGSKA (reference sequence). The CDR3 nucleotides are TGCAGTGCGACCGACAGGGCATGGACAGATACGCAGTATTTT. Protein sequence: CSATDRAWTDTQYF.

This clonotype was picked up many times. DNA for the CDR3: TGTGCCAGCAGTTTTTCGGCTCAGGGAGAGACCCAGTACTTC. It yields the protein CASSFSAQGETQYF. This rearrangement joins TRBV12-3 or TRBV12-4 to TRBJ2-5; maybe TRBD1 (5 bases). The V end lost 3 bases, the J end lost 4 bases, and 12 bases lay between the germline ends. The CDR3 has 14 residues.

This clonotype was counted only a few times. This sequence joins TRBV20-1 and TRBJ2-1, with 7 positions matching TRBD2. CDR3 length: 13 amino acids. Germline lookup yields CDR1 DFQATT and CDR2 SNEGSKA (reference sequence). Unmatched junction bases numbered 7, after V lost 5 bases and J lost 6 bases. CDR3 in amino acids: CSAYRDYGNEQFF. CDR3 in DNA: TGCAGTGCTTACCGGGACTACGGCAATGAGCAGTTCTTC.

The sample holds a few counts of this clonotype. This chain links TRBV6-2 or TRBV6-3 with TRBJ1-1, with 8 bases fitting TRBD1. Germline CDR1 reads MNHEY; CDR2 reads SVGEGT. V dropped 7 bases and J dropped 9; count of bases not matched to a gene: 13. There are 14 residues in the CDR3. In nucleotides, the CDR3 is TGTGCCAGCACCAAGTTGACAGGGGCCAAACAAGCTTTCTTT. Translated: CASTKLTGAKQAFF.

This chain uses TRBV5-1 with TRBJ2-1, with D hard to call. The CDR3 runs to 13 residues. Per germline, CDR1 SGHRS and CDR2 YFSETQ. Deletions cut 4 bases from V and 14 bases from J, with 19 bases between. Here the CDR3 reads CASSTEGRPSKFF. The CDR3 DNA reads TGCGCCAGCAGCACAGAAGGAAGGCCCTCCAAGTTCTTC. Supplemented by reference TRBV5-1 and TRBJ2-1, the full variable domain reads KAGVTQTPRYLIKTRGQQVTLSCSPISGHRSVSWYQQTPGQGLQFLFEYFSETQRNKGNFPGRFSGRQFSNSRSEMNVSTLELGDSALYLCASSTEGRPSKFFGPGTRLTVL.

The chain carries TRBV5-6 and TRBJ1-1, with unresolved D. This CDR3 contains 17 residues. V lost 2 bases and J 1 base, leaving 18 bases between the germline ends. Germline CDR1 SGHDT, CDR2 YYEEEE. CDR3: CASSLLKGQPQNTEAFF. Written as DNA, the CDR3 is TGTGCCAGCAGCTTACTTAAGGGCCAACCTCAGAACACTGAAGCTTTCTTT.

This chain joins TRBV11-2 and TRBJ2-2; a weak D match, TRBD2 (6 bases). CDR3 length equals 17 residues. Trimming pared 2 bases from V and 0 bases from J, leaving 13 bases between. CDR1 SGHAT and CDR2 FQNNGV come from the germline V gene. CDR3 sequence (DNA): TGTGCCAGCAGCTTATATCTGGGGGGAGCGAACACCGGGGAGCTGTTTTTT. Protein: CASSLYLGGANTGELFF.

This clonotype was picked up a small number of times. The gene calls are TRBV7-2 and TRBJ1-1; D is uncertain. Trimming cost V 2 bases and J 0 bases, with 4 bases left between them. The CDR3 has 13 residues. Germline V gene sequence: CDR1 SGHTA, CDR2 FQGNSA. The CDR3 spells CASSLQLNTEAFF. The CDR3 DNA follows: TGTGCCAGCAGCTTACAGTTGAACACTGAAGCTTTCTTT.